What follows describes a single T cell receptor (beta chain). The antigen is undetermined. This specimen belongs to a study of PD-1 blockade in classical Hodgkin lymphoma. General study points: The repertoire differences lack a defined cause, possibly disease activity or prior therapy.

With no exception, relapse followed autologous stem cell transplantation in all patients, and brentuximab vedotin exposure varied. The table came from immunoSEQ multiplex PCR; TCRdb's copy has only in-frame clones and leaves some out. Found here are some 100,000 clones, 80% to 90% of them singletons; the top ten hold around 7%. Germline V lookup: CDR1 GTSNPN, CDR2 SVGIG (reference sequence). The CDR3 spans 13 residues. V lost 4 bases to trimming and J lost 6 bases, with 15 bases between them. The receptor was derived from a human donor with classical Hodgkin lymphoma. The specimen comprised peripheral blood mononuclear cells (PBMCs), sampled before the second cycle of nivolumab. V usage is TRBV30 and J usage is TRBJ1-2; D unclear. This CDR3 is CAWTIVKADGYTF. The CDR3 DNA is TGTGCCTGGACTATAGTAAAGGCAGATGGCTACACCTTC.